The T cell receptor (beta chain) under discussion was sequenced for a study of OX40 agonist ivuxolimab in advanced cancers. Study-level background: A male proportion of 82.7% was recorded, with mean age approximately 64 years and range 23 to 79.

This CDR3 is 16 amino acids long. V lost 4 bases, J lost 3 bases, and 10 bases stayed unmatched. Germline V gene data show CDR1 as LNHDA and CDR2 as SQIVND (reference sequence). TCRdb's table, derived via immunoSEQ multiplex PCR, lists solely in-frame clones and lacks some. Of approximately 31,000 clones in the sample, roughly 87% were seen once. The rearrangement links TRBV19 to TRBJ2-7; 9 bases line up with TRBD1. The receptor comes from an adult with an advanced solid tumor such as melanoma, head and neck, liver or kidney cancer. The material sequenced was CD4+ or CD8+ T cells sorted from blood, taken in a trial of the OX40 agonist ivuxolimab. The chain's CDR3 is CASSTPRDRVNYEQYF. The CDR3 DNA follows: TGTGCCAGTAGTACTCCCCGGGACAGGGTGAACTACGAGCAGTACTTC.